Each of the 26 T cell receptor beta chains below was sequenced from the same sample in a study of chronic HIV infection and antiretroviral therapy. TCRdb reprocessed the 5' RACE reads via MiXCR and lists one record per CDR3 protein. This sample has 40,000 to 60,000 distinct CDR3 sequences, with about a fifth found just once. Sequenced: peripheral blood. These receptors came from an adult who had HIV and had not received antiretroviral therapy, or was an uninfected healthy control (not recorded which).

This clonotype was seen a few times. The V call is TRBV5-1, the J call TRBJ2-7; 8 bases align to TRBD1. CDR1 SGHRS and CDR2 YFSETQ come from the germline V gene. CDR3 size: 15 residues. Trimming removed 6 bases from V and 0 bases from J; junction bases left unmatched: 8. DNA for the CDR3: TGCGCCAGCACATCCGACAGGGGCCCCTCCTACGAGCAGTACTTC. Its protein is CASTSDRGPSYEQYF.

This clonotype showed up many times. CDR3 coding DNA: TGTGCCAGCAGTTACGGGACTAGCGGGAGCAATGAGCAGTTCTTC. Translation gives CASSYGTSGSNEQFF. The chain has TRBV6-5 and TRBJ2-1; TRBD2 aligns across 14 bases. This CDR3 comprises 15 residues. Germline CDR1 MNHEY, CDR2 SVGAGI. J gave up 6 bases and V 2 bases, and 0 bases lay outside the gene matches.

This rearrangement joins TRBV28 to TRBJ1-5; TRBD1 might be the D (5 bases). CDR1 is MDHEN and CDR2 is SYDVKM in the germline V gene. The CDR3 runs 15 residues. Deletions cut 1 base from V and 0 bases from J, with 7 bases between. The CDR3 DNA is TGTGCCAGCAGTTTATCAGGGATTAGCAATCAGCCCCAGCATTTT. It specifies CASSLSGISNQPQHF.

The table lists this clonotype with a few counts. The chain links TRBV11-2 to TRBJ2-3; D gene ambiguous. The CDR3 has 12 residues. Trimming cost V 5 bases and J 6 bases, with 9 bases left between them. In germline, CDR1 is SGHAT, CDR2 FQNNGV. CDR3 DNA sequence: TGTGCCAGCAGCCCCATCGCCGATACGCAGTATTTT. This sequence encodes CASSPIADTQYF.

The chain joins TRBV4-1 to TRBJ2-7, with no clear D. The CDR3 sequence is 14 residues long. Germline V gene lookup returns CDR1 MGHRA and CDR2 YSYEKL. V lost 1 base and J 6 bases, leaving 13 bases between the germline ends. CDR3 amino acids: CASSQAEVWSEQYF. CDR3 DNA: TGCGCCAGCAGCCAAGCCGAGGTCTGGTCCGAGCAGTACTTC.

About this clonotype itself: One end of the junction does not line up with germline, which may come from a read error. The rearrangement uses TRBV7-7 and TRBJ2-5; 7 bases are shared with TRBD1. The CDR3 spans 13 residues. Germline lookup yields CDR1 SSHAT and CDR2 FNYEAQ (reference sequence). The CDR3 here is CASSLGTAETQYF. The CDR3 nucleotides read TGTGCTAGCAGCTTAGGGACAGCCGAGACCCAGTACTTC. Combining the CDR3 with reference TRBV7-7 and TRBJ2-5 gives the whole variable domain GAGVSQSPRYKVTKRGQDVTLRCDPISSHATLYWYQQALGQGPEFLTYFNYEAQPDKSGLPSDRFSAERPEGSISTLTIQRTEQRDSAMYRCASSLGTAETQYFGPGTRLLVL.

This clonotype was recorded a few times. The rearrangement joins TRBV24-1 to TRBJ2-7, with D possibly being TRBD2 (5 bases). CDR3 length: 11 amino acids. From germline, CDR1 is KGHDR and CDR2 SFDVKD. Trimming shortened V by 2 bases and J by 7 bases, and 5 bases separated the two germline ends. CDR3 sequence reads: CATSDSGEQYF. CDR3 coding DNA: TGTGCCACCAGTGATTCGGGGGAGCAGTACTTC.

The chain is built from TRBV28 and TRBJ2-3; D is undetermined. The CDR3 is 15 residues long. Germline lookup yields CDR1 MDHEN and CDR2 SYDVKM. The V end lost 3 bases, the J end lost 0 bases, and 10 bases lay between the germline ends. The CDR3 sequence: CASSFWTGSTDTQYF. CDR3 nucleotide sequence: TGTGCCAGCAGTTTTTGGACCGGGAGCACAGATACGCAGTATTTT.

The V call is TRBV30, the J call TRBJ2-3, with 7 bases that match TRBD2. V trimming: 0 bases; J trimming: 7 bases; junction bases outside the gene matches: 13. The CDR3 loop spans 16 amino acids. The germline V gene encodes CDR1 GTSNPN and CDR2 SVGIG (reference sequence). The CDR3 loop reads CAWSVGRRDARNTQYF. The CDR3 region has the DNA TGTGCCTGGAGTGTCGGGAGGAGGGACGCGAGGAATACGCAGTATTTT. Together with reference TRBV30 and TRBJ2-3, the CDR3 gives the full variable domain: SQTIHQWPATLVQPVGSPLSLECTVEGTSNPNLYWYRQAAGRGLQLLFYSVGIGQISSEVPQNLSASRPQDRQFILSSKKLLLSDSGFYLCAWSVGRRDARNTQYFGPGTRLTVL.

The chain uses TRBV12-3 or TRBV12-4 and TRBJ2-4; D not certain. V was cut by 3 bases and J by 3 bases, with 0 bases left in between. The CDR3 runs to 11 residues. This CDR3 reads CASSFKNIQYF. The CDR3 nucleotides are TGTGCCAGCAGTTTCAAAAACATTCAGTACTTC.

V gene TRBV29-1 combines with J gene TRBJ2-7; no reliable D call. Trimming pared 4 bases from V and 2 bases from J, leaving 6 bases between. The CDR3 runs 11 residues. Germline CDR1 is SQVTM and CDR2 is ANQGSEA. CDR3 DNA: TGCAGCGTTGGGGGAACCTACGAGCAGTACTTC. Translation gives CSVGGTYEQYF.

There are a few counts of this clonotype. The J gene is TRBJ2-5, the V gene TRBV5-1; D is ambiguous. Trimming left V 0 bases short and J 4 bases short, with 7 bases between. The CDR3 runs to 13 residues. Germline assignment: CDR1 SGHRS and CDR2 YFSETQ. CDR3 protein: CASSLVTLETQYF. CDR3 bases: TGCGCCAGCAGCTTGGTGACCCTAGAGACCCAGTACTTC.

The J gene is TRBJ2-7, the V gene TRBV28; a weak D match, TRBD1 (6 bases). V lost 5 bases and J lost 3, with 17 bases in between. This CDR3 region has 15 residues. Germline V gives CDR1 MDHEN, CDR2 SYDVKM. DNA of the CDR3: TGTGCCAGCAGTCACGAACGGGACACCTACTACGAGCAGTACTTC. This sequence encodes CASSHERDTYYEQYF.

The chain uses TRBV6-2 or TRBV6-3 and TRBJ1-1; D remains unclear. There are 13 residues in the CDR3. Germline CDR1 MNHEY, CDR2 SVGEGT. V lost 4 bases and J lost 1, with 7 bases in between. CDR3 bases: TGTGCCAGCAGTTCCACAGCGAACACTGAAGCTTTCTTT. Its translation is CASSSTANTEAFF.

This rearrangement joins TRBV30 to TRBJ1-6; D is unresolved. V was trimmed by 4 bases and J by 9 bases, leaving 7 bases between them. CDR3 length: 11 amino acids. The germline V gene encodes CDR1 GTSNPN and CDR2 SVGIG (reference sequence). CDR3 sequence: CAWNRGSPLHF. CDR3 nucleotides: TGTGCCTGGAATCGGGGTTCACCCCTCCACTTT.

This clonotype was seen a handful of times. The chain carries TRBV29-1 and TRBJ1-2; D is uncertain. V was pared by 4 bases and J by 0 bases, with 9 bases between. Per the germline V gene, CDR1 is SQVTM and CDR2 is ANQGSEA. The CDR3 totals 13 residues. In DNA form, the CDR3 reads TGCAGCGTTGTTCTTTCGGCTAACTATGGCTACACCTTC. Translated: CSVVLSANYGYTF.

The chain couples TRBV28 to TRBJ2-4; TRBD2 aligns across 10 bases. Trimming removed 2 bases from V and 4 bases from J; junction bases left unmatched: 8. Germline CDR1 reads MDHEN; CDR2 reads SYDVKM. This CDR3 is built from 17 residues. The CDR3 is CASSLPGLADMKNIQYF. In DNA form, the CDR3 reads TGTGCCAGCAGTTTACCCGGACTAGCGGACATGAAAAACATTCAGTACTTC.

The count of this clonotype is one. The V call is TRBV4-1, the J call TRBJ2-5; unclear D gene. V dropped 0 bases and J dropped 1 base, with 6 bases sitting between them. CDR1 is MGHRA, CDR2 YSYEKL, per germline. This CDR3 has 14 amino acids. The chain's CDR3 is CASSQDPSQETQYF. The CDR3 DNA reads TGCGCCAGCAGCCAAGATCCTTCCCAAGAGACCCAGTACTTC.

The chain has TRBV6-1 and TRBJ1-1; 9 bases fit TRBD1. CDR3 length equals 13 residues. Germline V gene lookup returns CDR1 MNHNS and CDR2 SASEGT. The ends lost 6 bases at V and 5 bases at J; junction bases unmatched: 4. CDR3 in DNA: TGTGCCAGCAGCACGGACAGGGGAACTGAAGCTTTCTTT. Encoded protein: CASSTDRGTEAFF.

The chain employs TRBV5-1 and TRBJ1-6; 12 nucleotides agree with TRBD1. The germline V gene has CDR1 SGHRS and CDR2 YFSETQ. V shed 4 bases and J 9 bases; nucleotides not matched to a gene: 5. CDR3 length equals 15 residues. Written as DNA, the CDR3 is TGCGCCAGCAGCAGAGAGGGACAGGGGGCTTCACCCCTCCACTTT. It yields the protein CASSREGQGASPLHF.

This clonotype was counted between two and nine times. This chain joins TRBV5-1 and TRBJ2-1; D remains unclear. With 0 bases removed from V and 2 bases from J, the gap between germline ends came to 9 bases. CDR1 is SGHRS, CDR2 YFSETQ, per germline. The CDR3 loop spans 15 amino acids. CDR3 sequence: CASSLGTAPYNEQFF. The CDR3 DNA reads TGCGCCAGCAGCTTGGGCACAGCCCCCTACAATGAGCAGTTCTTC.

This clonotype was observed a few times. The chain links TRBV28 to TRBJ1-2; 9 nucleotides match TRBD1. V lost 8 bases, J lost 6 bases, and 10 bases stayed unmatched. The germline V gene has CDR1 MDHEN and CDR2 SYDVKM. This CDR3 is built from 14 residues. The CDR3 here is CASRSPGQGHGYTF. DNA of the CDR3: TGTGCCAGCCGGAGCCCGGGACAGGGCCATGGCTACACCTTC.

This chain joins TRBV4-1 and TRBJ1-1; D ambiguous. The CDR3 covers 14 residues. Germline-derived CDR1 and CDR2 are MGHRA and YSYEKL. The ends were cut back, 1 base at V and 2 bases at J, with 8 bases in the middle. CDR3 loop: CASSQVRANTEAFF. The CDR3, as DNA: TGCGCCAGCAGCCAAGTCCGAGCTAACACTGAAGCTTTCTTT.

The chain recombines TRBV5-1 with TRBJ1-1; D is uncertain. The CDR3 has 15 amino acids. The germline V and J ends were trimmed by 0 bases and 0 bases, with 9 bases remaining between them. Looked up from germline, CDR1 is SGHRS and CDR2 is YFSETQ. The CDR3 region is CASSLGENMNTEAFF. The CDR3 coding sequence is TGCGCCAGCAGCTTGGGGGAGAACATGAACACTGAAGCTTTCTTT. Based on the CDR3 plus reference TRBV5-1 and TRBJ1-1, the full variable domain is KAGVTQTPRYLIKTRGQQVTLSCSPISGHRSVSWYQQTPGQGLQFLFEYFSETQRNKGNFPGRFSGRQFSNSRSEMNVSTLELGDSALYLCASSLGENMNTEAFFGQGTRLTVV.

This chain links TRBV5-4 with TRBJ1-3; D remains ambiguous. This CDR3 is built from 15 residues. From germline, CDR1 is SGHNT and CDR2 YYREEE (reference sequence). With 2 bases removed from V and 3 bases from J, the gap between germline ends came to 12 bases. The CDR3 sequence is CASSLRAANGNTIYF. The CDR3 DNA is TGTGCCAGCAGCTTACGGGCCGCAAATGGAAACACCATATATTTT.

This clonotype appeared a few times. The J gene is TRBJ2-7, the V gene TRBV9, with 13 bases lining up with TRBD2. The CDR3 covers 13 residues. The germline CDR1 and CDR2 sequences are SGDLS and YYNGEE. The junction had 6 bases not matched to a gene; V was cut back by 4 bases and J by 11 bases. The CDR3 DNA is TGTGCCAGCAGCTTCGGGACTAGCGGGATAAAGTACTTC. This codes for CASSFGTSGIKYF.